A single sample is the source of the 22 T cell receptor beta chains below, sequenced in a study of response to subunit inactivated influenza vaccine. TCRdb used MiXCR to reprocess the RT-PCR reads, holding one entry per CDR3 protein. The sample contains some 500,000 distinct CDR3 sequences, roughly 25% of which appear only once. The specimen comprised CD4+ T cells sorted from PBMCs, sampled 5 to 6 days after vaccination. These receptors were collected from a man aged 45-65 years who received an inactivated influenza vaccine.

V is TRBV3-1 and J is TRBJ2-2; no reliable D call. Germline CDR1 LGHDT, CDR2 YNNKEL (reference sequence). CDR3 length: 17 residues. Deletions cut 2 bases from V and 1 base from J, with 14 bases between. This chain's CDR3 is CASSQNEVRRNTGELFF. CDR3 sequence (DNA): TGTGCCAGCAGCCAAAACGAAGTTAGGAGGAACACCGGGGAGCTGTTTTTT. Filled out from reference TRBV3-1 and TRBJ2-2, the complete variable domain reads DTAVSQTPKYLVTQMGNDKSIKCEQNLGHDTMYWYKQDSKKFLKIMFSYNNKELIINETVPNRFSPKSPDKAHLNLHINSLELGDSAVYFCASSQNEVRRNTGELFFGEGSRLTVL.

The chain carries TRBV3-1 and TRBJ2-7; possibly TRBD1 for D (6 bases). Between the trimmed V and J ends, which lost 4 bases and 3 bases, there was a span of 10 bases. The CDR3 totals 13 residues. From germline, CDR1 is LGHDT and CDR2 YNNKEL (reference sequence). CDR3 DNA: TGTGCCAGCAGCCGCCGGGACAACTACGAGCAGTACTTC. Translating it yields CASSRRDNYEQYF.

The CDR3 reads CASSLLRGPESYNEQFF. DNA of the CDR3: TGTGCCAGCAGTCTCCTCAGGGGGCCTGAGTCATACAATGAGCAGTTCTTC. V gene TRBV6-1 combines with J gene TRBJ2-1; 8 positions agree with TRBD1. Germline V gene sequence: CDR1 MNHNS, CDR2 SASEGT. The CDR3 is 17 residues long. The V segment lost 5 bases and the J segment 4 bases; nucleotides outside the gene matches: 13.

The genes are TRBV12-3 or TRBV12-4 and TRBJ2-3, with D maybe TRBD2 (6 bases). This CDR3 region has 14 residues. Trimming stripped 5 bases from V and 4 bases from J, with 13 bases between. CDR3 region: CASSPRLVSDTQYF. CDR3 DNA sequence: TGTGCCAGCAGTCCAAGACTAGTTTCAGATACGCAGTATTTT.

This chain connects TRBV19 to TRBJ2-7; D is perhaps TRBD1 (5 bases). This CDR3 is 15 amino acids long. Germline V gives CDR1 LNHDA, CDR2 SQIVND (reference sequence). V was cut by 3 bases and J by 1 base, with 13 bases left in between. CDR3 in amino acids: CASSIVQGKSYEQYF. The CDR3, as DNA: TGTGCCAGTAGTATCGTCCAGGGTAAATCCTACGAGCAGTACTTC. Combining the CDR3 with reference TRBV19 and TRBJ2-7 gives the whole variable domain DGGITQSPKYLFRKEGQNVTLSCEQNLNHDAMYWYRQDPGQGLRLIYYSQIVNDFQKGDIAEGYSVSREKKESFPLTVTSAQKNPTAFYLCASSIVQGKSYEQYFGPGTRLTVT.

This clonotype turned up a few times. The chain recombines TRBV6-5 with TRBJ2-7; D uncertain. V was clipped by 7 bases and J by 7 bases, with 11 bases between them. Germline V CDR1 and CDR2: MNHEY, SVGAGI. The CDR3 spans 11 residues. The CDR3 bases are TGTGCCAGCAATACACCTGGGGAGCAGTACTTC. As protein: CASNTPGEQYF.

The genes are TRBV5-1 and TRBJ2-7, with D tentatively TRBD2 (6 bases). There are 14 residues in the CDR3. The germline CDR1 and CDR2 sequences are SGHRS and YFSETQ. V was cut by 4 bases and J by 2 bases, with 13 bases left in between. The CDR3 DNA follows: TGCGCCAGCAGCGGCGGGAACTATCCCTACGAGCAGTACTTC. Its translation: CASSGGNYPYEQYF.

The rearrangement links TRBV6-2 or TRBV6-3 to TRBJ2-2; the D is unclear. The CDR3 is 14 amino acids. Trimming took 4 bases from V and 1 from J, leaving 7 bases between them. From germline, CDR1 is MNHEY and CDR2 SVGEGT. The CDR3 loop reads CASSSWKNTGELFF. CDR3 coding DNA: TGTGCCAGCAGTTCCTGGAAGAACACCGGGGAGCTGTTTTTT.

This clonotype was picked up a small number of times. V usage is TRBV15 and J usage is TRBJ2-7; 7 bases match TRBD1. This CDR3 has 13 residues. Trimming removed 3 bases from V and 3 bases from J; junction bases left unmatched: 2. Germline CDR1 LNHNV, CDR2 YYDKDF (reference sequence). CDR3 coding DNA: TGTGCCACCAGCAGGTGGACAGGCTACGAGCAGTACTTC. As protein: CATSRWTGYEQYF.

The CDR3 coding sequence is TGTGCCAGCTCACCACCCGGGCGGCATTCCTACGAGCAGTACTTC. Its translation is CASSPPGRHSYEQYF. The chain recombines TRBV18 with TRBJ2-7; D gene uncertain. The CDR3 length is 15 residues. CDR1 and CDR2 (germline): KGHSH, LQKENI. Trimming took 0 bases from V and 1 from J, leaving 10 bases between them.

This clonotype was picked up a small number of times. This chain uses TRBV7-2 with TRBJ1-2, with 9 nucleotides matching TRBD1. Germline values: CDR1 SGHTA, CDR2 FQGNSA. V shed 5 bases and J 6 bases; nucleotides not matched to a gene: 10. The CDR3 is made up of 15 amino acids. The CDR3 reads CASSPGQGQVDGYTF. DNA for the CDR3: TGTGCCAGCAGCCCGGGACAGGGACAGGTCGATGGCTACACCTTC. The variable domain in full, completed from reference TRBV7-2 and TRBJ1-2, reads GAGVSQSPSNKVTEKGKDVELRCDPISGHTALYWYRQSLGQGLEFLIYFQGNSAPDKSGLPSDRFSAERTGGSVSTLTIQRTQQEDSAVYLCASSPGQGQVDGYTFGSGTRLTVV.

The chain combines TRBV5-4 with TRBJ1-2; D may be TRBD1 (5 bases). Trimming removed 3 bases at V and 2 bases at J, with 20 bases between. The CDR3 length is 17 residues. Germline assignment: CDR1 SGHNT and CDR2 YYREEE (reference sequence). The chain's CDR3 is CASSSQATGATNYGYTF. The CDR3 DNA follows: TGTGCCAGCAGCTCCCAGGCCACAGGCGCTACGAACTATGGCTACACCTTC.

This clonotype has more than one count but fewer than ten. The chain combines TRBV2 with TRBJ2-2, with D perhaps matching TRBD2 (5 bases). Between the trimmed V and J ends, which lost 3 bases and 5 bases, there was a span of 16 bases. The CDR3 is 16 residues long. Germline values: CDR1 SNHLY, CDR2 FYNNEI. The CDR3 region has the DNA TGTGCCAGCAGTGACCCGGGAATAGGGAGAACCGGGGAGCTGTTTTTT. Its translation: CASSDPGIGRTGELFF.

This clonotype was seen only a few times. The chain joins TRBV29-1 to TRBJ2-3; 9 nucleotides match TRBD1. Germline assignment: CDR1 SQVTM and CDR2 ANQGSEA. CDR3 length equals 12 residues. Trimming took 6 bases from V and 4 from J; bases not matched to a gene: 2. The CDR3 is CSVGQGPDTQYF. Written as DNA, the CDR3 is TGCAGCGTCGGACAGGGGCCAGATACGCAGTATTTT.

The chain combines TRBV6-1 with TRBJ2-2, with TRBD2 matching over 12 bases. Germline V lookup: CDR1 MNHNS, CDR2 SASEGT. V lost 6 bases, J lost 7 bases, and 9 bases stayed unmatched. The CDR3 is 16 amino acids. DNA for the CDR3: TGTGCCAGCAGGGGACTAGCGGGCAGTAACCTCGGGGAGCTGTTTTTT. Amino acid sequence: CASRGLAGSNLGELFF.

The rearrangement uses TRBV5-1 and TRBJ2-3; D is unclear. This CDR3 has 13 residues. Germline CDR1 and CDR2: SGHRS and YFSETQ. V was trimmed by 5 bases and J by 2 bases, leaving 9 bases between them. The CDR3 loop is CASRATTTDTQYF. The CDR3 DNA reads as TGCGCCAGCAGGGCCACCACCACAGATACGCAGTATTTT.

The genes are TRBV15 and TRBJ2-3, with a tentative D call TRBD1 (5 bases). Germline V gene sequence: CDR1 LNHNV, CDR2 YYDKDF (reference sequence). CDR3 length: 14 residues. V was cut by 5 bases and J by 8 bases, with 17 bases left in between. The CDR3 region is CATSHQKGYGTQYF. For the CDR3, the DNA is TGTGCCACCAGCCATCAAAAGGGGTACGGTACGCAGTATTTT.

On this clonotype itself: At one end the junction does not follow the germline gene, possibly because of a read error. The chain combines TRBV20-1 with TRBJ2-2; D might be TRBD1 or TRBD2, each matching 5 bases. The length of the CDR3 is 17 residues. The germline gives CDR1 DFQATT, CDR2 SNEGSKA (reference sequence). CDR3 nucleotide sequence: TGCTGTGCTAGCAAGAGAGACCAGGGTTTGAACACCGGGGAGCTGTTTTTT. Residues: CCASKRDQGLNTGELFF.

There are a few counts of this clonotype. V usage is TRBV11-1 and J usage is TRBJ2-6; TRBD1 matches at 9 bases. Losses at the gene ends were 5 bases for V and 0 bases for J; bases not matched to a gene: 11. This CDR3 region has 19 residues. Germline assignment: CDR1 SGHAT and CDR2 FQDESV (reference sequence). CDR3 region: CASSVYPGQGDSGANVLTF. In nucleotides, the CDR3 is TGTGCCAGCAGCGTATATCCGGGACAGGGCGACTCTGGGGCCAACGTCCTGACTTTC.

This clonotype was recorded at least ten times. The CDR3 DNA reads TGTGCCAGCAGCTCGGTCTATAGCAATCAGCCCCAGCATTTT. This sequence encodes CASSSVYSNQPQHF. The chain links TRBV5-5 to TRBJ1-5; D is unresolved. Trimming pared 3 bases from V and 0 bases from J, leaving 7 bases between. The germline V gene has CDR1 SGHKS and CDR2 YYEKEE (reference sequence). The CDR3 consists of 14 residues. Filled out from reference TRBV5-5 and TRBJ1-5, the complete variable domain reads DAGVTQSPTHLIKTRGQQVTLRCSPISGHKSVSWYQQVLGQGPQFIFQYYEKEERGRGNFPDRFSARQFPNYSSELNVNALLLGDSALYLCASSSVYSNQPQHFGDGTRLSIL.

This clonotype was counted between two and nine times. CDR3 in amino acids: CASSTGGPGQPQHF. In DNA, the CDR3 is TGTGCCAGCAGCACAGGGGGACCCGGGCAGCCCCAGCATTTT. The chain couples TRBV27 to TRBJ1-5; 8 bases are shared with TRBD1. The CDR3 runs to 14 residues. From germline, CDR1 is MNHEY and CDR2 SMNVEV (reference sequence). The junction had 8 bases not matched to a gene; V was cut back by 6 bases and J by 7 bases.

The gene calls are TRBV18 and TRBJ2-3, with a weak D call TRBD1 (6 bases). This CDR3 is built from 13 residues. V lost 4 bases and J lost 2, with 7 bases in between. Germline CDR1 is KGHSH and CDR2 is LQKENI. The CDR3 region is CASSRQDTDTQYF. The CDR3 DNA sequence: TGTGCCAGCTCACGACAGGACACAGATACGCAGTATTTT.